This T cell receptor (beta chain) was identified during a study of Graves' ophthalmopathy and Graves' hyperthyroidism (dated by TCRdb to between 2017 and 2018). Looking at the study overall: Peripheral blood was collected before any treatment was given, at the time of initial diagnosis. A discovery set of 95 to 100 patients (43 ophthalmopathy, about 59 stable hyperthyroidism) was enrolled to explore V-J signatures distinguishing ophthalmopathy from hyperthyroidism. Once sampling was done, hyperthyroidism patients were given methimazole at a starting dose of 30 mg daily, while ophthalmopathy patients were given high-dose intravenous methylprednisolone. For independent validation, a separate cohort was made up of some 19 hyperthyroidism patients plus 17 patients who later progressed from hyperthyroidism to ophthalmopathy. In total, some 140 blood samples were TCR-sequenced: under 45 ophthalmopathy, some 75 hyperthyroidism and some 17 hyperthyroidism-to-ophthalmopathy patients. In roughly 6 hyperthyroidism patients, T-cell repertoires of thyroid tissue and blood were compared. To tell Graves' ophthalmopathy apart from Graves' hyperthyroidism, and to predict which patients would progress to ophthalmopathy, the study relied on TCR beta repertoire signatures. For training and testing, the 110 or so patients in the discovery cohort were randomly divided in a 7:3 ratio. Results the study describes overall, beyond this receptor: No statistical method was used to set the sample size in advance, and the investigators knew which group each participant was assigned to. Most of the expanded thyroid clonotypes with a frequency above 0.001 were also detected in blood, and it was suggested that the thyroid immune response may be reflected by blood repertoires. In validation, the model predicted ophthalmopathy progression with roughly 68% sensitivity and about 73% specificity; eleven to twelve predicted patients were CT-confirmed with GO in a median of around 6.5 months. Ophthalmopathy was separated from stable hyperthyroidism by the 13-signature model with roughly 87% sensitivity and roughly 82% specificity in cross-validation and with 80%/75% in the test set.

For repertoire sequencing, TCR beta CDR3 regions were amplified from RNA transcripts. A first-round RT-PCR used HTBI primers with the Qiagen OneStep RT-PCR kit, followed by a second-round multiplex PCR, size selection and purification. The libraries underwent paired-end sequencing with 100 bp reads on an Illumina HiSeq2000. In the authors' own workflow: SOAPnuke was used to process the reads, removing any read that contained adapters or uncalled bases, had a mean Phred below 15, or lacked an exact match to the constant primer or identifier. COPE v1.2.5 was used to merge high-quality paired reads. Each unique nucleotide sequence was treated as a clonotype, and MiTCR v1.1 was used to align the clonotypes to the IMGT TRB V, D and J references. Analysis was restricted to V-J combinations with a frequency above 0.0001, which covered roughly 99% of repertoires. For each V-J combination, a TCR clonal expansion and chaos score was defined as the ratio of F50 clonal expansion to chaos observed in the TCRdist matrix. Welch's t-statistics and random forest were used to reduce features to more than ten V-J combinations, which were fed into a naive Bayes classifier. The Morisita-Horn index was used to measure how similar the thyroid and blood repertoires were. TCRdb cleaned the public reads at Q25 with fastp, built clones with MiXCR and kept in-frame beta chains. Under each unique CDR3 protein, matching rows form one entry showing the most common genes and DNA. V and J calls and clone size were set by TCRdb, not the authors. The sample profile shows 350,000 to 450,000 distinct CDR3 sequences; approximately 16% of them were found once. The ten largest clones add up to 1.6% of the sample.

The ophthalmopathy patients had moderately to severely active disease, with a Clinical Activity Score of 3 or higher, a NOSPECS grade of 4 or higher, and a disease duration of less than 3 months. Patients were excluded if they had other autoimmune diseases, uncontrolled infections, pregnancy or lactation. Clinical symptoms, serum thyroxine, TRAb, thyroid ultrasound and orbital computed tomography formed the basis of the diagnosis. Ficoll-Paque density gradient centrifugation was used to isolate PBMCs from around 10 ml of fresh peripheral blood. Total RNA was extracted using Trizol reagent, and RNA quality was checked on an Agilent 2100 Bioanalyzer. The CDR3, from cysteine to phenylalanine, totals 13 residues. Only CDR3 DNA is held: 39 bases, read in frame from base 1. Sequences GTSNPN (CDR1) and SVGIG (CDR2) are obtained from the germline V gene (reference sequence). Trimming takes 5 bases from V and 7 bases from J, and the germline ends sit 12 bases apart.

Ten or more counts support this clonotype. The antigen it binds to is not known. The input lacks base qualities; no much larger clone sits a single base away. The rearranged segments are TRBV30 and TRBJ1-6; D gene: possibly TRBD1, on 6 matching bases. The material sequenced was peripheral blood. The clonotype was recovered from a woman between 18 and 30 years old with Graves' ophthalmopathy. Donor details come from another sample of the same person, matched by shared clones. The sequence in DNA is TGTGCCTGGGGCCAGGGGCTCAATTCACCCCTCCACTTT. Its amino acids are CAWGQGLNSPLHF.